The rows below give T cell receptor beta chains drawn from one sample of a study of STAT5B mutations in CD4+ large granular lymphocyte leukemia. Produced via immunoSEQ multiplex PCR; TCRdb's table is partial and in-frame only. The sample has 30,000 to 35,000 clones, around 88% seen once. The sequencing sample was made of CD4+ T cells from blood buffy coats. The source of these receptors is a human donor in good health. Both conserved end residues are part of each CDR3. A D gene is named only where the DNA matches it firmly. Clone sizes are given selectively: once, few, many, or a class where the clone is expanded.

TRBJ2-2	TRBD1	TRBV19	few	CASSMRPPGQVLRELFF	TGTGCCAGTAGTATGAGACCTCCGGGACAGGTCCTCCGGGAGCTGTTTTTT
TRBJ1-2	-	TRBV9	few	CASSTGLKGYTF	TGTGCCAGCAGCACAGGACTAAAAGGCTACACCTTC
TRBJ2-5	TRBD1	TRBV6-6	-	CASSMDRGQETQYF	TGTGCCAGCAGCATGGACAGGGGTCAAGAGACCCAGTACTTC
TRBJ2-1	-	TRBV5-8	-	CASSPWEHNEQFF	TGTGCCAGCAGCCCGTGGGAGCACAATGAGCAGTTCTTC
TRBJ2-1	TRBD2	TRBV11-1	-	CASRPGLGNEQFF	TGTGCCAGCAGACCGGGACTAGGCAATGAGCAGTTCTTC
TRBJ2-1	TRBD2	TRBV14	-	CASSQKPGLAVSVQFF	TGTGCCAGCAGCCAAAAACCGGGACTAGCGGTGTCCGTGCAGTTCTTC
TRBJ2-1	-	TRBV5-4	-	CASSFGTGAGEQFF	TGTGCCAGCAGTTTTGGTACAGGCGCAGGGGAGCAGTTCTTC
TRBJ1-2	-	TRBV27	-	CASSPYRTVIYGYTF	TGTGCCAGCAGCCCCTACAGGACTGTCATCTATGGCTACACCTTC
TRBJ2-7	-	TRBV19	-	CASSAPGLYEQYF	TGTGCCAGCTCGGCCCCGGGTCTTTACGAGCAGTACTTC
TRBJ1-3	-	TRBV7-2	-	CASSSQSGVGNTIYF	TGTGCCAGCAGCTCCCAGTCAGGGGTCGGAAACACCATATATTTT
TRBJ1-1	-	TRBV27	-	CASTPRSGAGNTEAFF	TGTGCCAGCACCCCTAGGAGCGGGGCAGGAAACACTGAAGCTTTCTTT
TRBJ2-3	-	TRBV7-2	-	CASSSYTDTQYF	TGTGCCAGCAGCTCATATACAGATACGCAGTATTTT
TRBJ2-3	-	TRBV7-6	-	CASSLVPDTQYF	TGTGCCAGCAGCTTAGTCCCGGATACGCAGTATTTT
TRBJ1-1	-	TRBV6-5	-	CASRTQGGQEAFF	TGTGCCAGCAGAACACAGGGCGGGCAAGAAGCTTTCTTT
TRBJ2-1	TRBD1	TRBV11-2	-	CASSLRTGYVNEQFF	TGTGCCAGCAGCTTGAGGACAGGGTATGTCAATGAGCAGTTCTTC
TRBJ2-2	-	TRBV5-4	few	CASSGRLSTGELFF	TGTGCCAGCAGCGGACGTCTCTCCACCGGGGAGCTGTTTTTT
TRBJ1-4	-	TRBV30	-	CAWSLGPSFEKLFF	TGTGCCTGGAGTTTGGGGCCCTCTTTTGAAAAACTGTTTTTT
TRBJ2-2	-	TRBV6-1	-	CASSETSWTGELFF	TGTGCCAGCAGTGAAACTAGCTGGACCGGGGAGCTGTTTTTT
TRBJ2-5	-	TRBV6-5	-	CASSYDRQETQYF	TGTGCCAGCAGTTACGACAGACAAGAGACCCAGTACTTC
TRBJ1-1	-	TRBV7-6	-	CASSLREREAFF	TGTGCCAGCAGCTTGAGGGAGCGTGAAGCTTTCTTT
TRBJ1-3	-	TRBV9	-	CASSVTHTGTGNTIYF	TGTGCCAGCAGCGTAACCCACACAGGTACTGGAAACACCATATATTTT
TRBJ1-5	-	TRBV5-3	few	CARSFHGRQPQHF	TGTGCCAGAAGCTTTCACGGCCGTCAGCCCCAGCATTTT